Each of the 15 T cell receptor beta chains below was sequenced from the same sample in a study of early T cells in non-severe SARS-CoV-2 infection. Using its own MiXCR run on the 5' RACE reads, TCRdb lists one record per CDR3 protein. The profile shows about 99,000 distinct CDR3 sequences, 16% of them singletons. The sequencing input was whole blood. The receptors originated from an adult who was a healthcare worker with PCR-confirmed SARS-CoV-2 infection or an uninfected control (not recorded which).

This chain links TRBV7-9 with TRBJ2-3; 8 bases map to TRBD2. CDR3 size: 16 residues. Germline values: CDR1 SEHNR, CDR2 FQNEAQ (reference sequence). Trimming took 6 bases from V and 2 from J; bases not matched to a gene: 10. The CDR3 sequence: CASRTRAGDTTDTQYF. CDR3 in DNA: TGTGCCAGCAGGACCCGAGCGGGGGACACCACAGATACGCAGTATTTT.

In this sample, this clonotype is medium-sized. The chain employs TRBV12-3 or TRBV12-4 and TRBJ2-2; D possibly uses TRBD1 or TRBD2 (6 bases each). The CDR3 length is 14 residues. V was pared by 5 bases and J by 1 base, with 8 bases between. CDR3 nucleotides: TGTGCCAGCAGTGCGGGACAGAACACCGGGGAGCTGTTTTTT. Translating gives CASSAGQNTGELFF.

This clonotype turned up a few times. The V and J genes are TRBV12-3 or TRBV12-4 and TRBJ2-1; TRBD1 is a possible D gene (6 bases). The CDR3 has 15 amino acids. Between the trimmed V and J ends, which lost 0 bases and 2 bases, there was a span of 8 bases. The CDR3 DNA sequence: TGTGCCAGCAGTTTAGCGGACAGAGCCTACAATGAGCAGTTCTTC. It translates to CASSLADRAYNEQFF.

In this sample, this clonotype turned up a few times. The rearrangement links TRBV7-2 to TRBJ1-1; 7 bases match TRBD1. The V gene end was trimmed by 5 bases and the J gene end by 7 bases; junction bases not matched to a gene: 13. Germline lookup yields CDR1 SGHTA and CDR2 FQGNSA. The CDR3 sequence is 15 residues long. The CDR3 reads CASSPRTGAVGEAFF. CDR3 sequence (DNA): TGTGCCAGCAGCCCCCGTACAGGGGCTGTGGGTGAAGCTTTCTTT.

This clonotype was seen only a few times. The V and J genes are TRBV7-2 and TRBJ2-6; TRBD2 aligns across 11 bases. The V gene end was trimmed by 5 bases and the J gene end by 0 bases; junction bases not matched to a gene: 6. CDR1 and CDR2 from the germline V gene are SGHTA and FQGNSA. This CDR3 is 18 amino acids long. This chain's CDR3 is CASSARTSGSSGANVLTF. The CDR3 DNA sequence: TGTGCCAGCAGCGCCCGGACTAGCGGGTCCTCTGGGGCCAACGTCCTGACTTTC.

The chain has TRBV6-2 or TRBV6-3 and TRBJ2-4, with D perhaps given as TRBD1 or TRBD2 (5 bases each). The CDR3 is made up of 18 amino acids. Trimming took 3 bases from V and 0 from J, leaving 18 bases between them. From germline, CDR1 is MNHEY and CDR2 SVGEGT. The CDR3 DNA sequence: TGTGCCAGCAGTTATCCTACAGGACCCCGGGGAGCCAAAAACATTCAGTACTTC. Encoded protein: CASSYPTGPRGAKNIQYF.

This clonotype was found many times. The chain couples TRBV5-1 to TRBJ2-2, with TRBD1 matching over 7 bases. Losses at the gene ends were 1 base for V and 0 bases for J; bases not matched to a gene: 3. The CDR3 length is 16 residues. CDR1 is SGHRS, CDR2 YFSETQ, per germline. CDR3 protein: CASSLRQGPNTGELFF. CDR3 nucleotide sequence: TGCGCCAGCAGCTTGCGACAGGGACCGAACACCGGGGAGCTGTTTTTT.

CDR3 DNA: TGTGCCAGCAGTCCCCCCATTCCGTTCTGGGTCACAGATACGCAGTATTTT. Translated, it gives CASSPPIPFWVTDTQYF. This chain links TRBV28 with TRBJ2-3, with D hard to call. This CDR3 has 17 residues. Deletions cut 5 bases from V and 2 bases from J, with 20 bases between. Germline CDR1 and CDR2: MDHEN and SYDVKM.

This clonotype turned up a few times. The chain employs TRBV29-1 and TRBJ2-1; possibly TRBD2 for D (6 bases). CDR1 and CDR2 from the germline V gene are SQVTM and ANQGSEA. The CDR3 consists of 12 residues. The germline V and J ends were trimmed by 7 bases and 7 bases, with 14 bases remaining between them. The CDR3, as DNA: TGCAGCGGGTATACTAGCCTGAATGAGCAGTTCTTC. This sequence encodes CSGYTSLNEQFF.

CDR3 DNA: TGTGCCAGCAGCCGGACAGACCTTTCGAACACCGGGGAGCTGTTTTTT. Translated, it gives CASSRTDLSNTGELFF. This rearrangement joins TRBV7-9 to TRBJ2-2; possible D gene TRBD1, 6 bases. V was shortened by 5 bases and J by 0 bases, with 13 bases between the two germline ends. The CDR3 consists of 16 residues. CDR1 is SEHNR and CDR2 is FQNEAQ in the germline V gene (reference sequence).

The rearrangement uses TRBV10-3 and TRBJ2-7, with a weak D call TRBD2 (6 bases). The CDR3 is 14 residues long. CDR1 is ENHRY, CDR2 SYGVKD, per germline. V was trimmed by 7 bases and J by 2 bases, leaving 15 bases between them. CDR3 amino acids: CAIKPGAMTYEQYF. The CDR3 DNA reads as TGTGCCATCAAGCCGGGAGCAATGACCTACGAGCAGTACTTC.

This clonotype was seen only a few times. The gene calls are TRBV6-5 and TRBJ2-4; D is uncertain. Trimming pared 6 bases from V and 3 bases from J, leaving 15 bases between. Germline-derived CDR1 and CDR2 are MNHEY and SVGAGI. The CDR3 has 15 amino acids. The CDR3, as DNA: TGTGCCAGCAGGAACTCGCCCTCAAGCAAAAACATTCAGTACTTC. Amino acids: CASRNSPSSKNIQYF.

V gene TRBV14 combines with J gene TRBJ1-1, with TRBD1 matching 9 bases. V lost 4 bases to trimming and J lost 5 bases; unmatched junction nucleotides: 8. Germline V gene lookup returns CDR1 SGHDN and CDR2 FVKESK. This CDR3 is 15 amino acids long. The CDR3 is CASSPFGTGRTEAFF. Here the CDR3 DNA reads TGTGCCAGCAGCCCCTTTGGGACAGGGCGTACTGAAGCTTTCTTT.

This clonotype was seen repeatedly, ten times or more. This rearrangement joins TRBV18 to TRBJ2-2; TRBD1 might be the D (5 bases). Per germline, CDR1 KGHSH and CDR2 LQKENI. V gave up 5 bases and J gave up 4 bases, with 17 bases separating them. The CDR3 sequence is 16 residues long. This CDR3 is CASSVDIDLTTGELFF. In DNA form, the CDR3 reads TGTGCCAGCTCAGTGGACATCGACCTCACCACCGGGGAGCTGTTTTTT.

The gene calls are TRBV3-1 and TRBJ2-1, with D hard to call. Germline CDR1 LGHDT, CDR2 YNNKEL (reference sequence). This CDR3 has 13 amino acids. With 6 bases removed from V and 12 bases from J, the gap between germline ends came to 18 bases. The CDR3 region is CASSGGSPPGQFF. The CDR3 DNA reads TGTGCCAGCAGTGGCGGCTCCCCTCCTGGGCAGTTCTTC.